Listed below are T cell receptor beta chains from one sample, sequenced in a study of blood T cell repertoires in COVID-19. Generated by immunoSEQ multiplex PCR, the TCRdb table keeps only in-frame clones and is missing some. Of under 110,000 clones in the sample, approximately 80% were seen once. The sequenced sample was peripheral blood. The origin of the receptors is an older woman with acute or convalescent COVID-19. Each CDR3 is given with its conserved first and last residue. The order of the fields is V gene, clone size, D gene, J gene, CDR3 DNA, CDR3 protein. A D gene is named only where the DNA matches it firmly. The size field is filled for only some rows; it gives once, few, many or a size class.

TRBV30	NA	TRBD1	TRBJ1-1	TGTGCCTTCACAGGGGACGTACACACTGAAGCTTTCTTT	CAFTGDVHTEAFF
TRBV2	NA	TRBD1	TRBJ1-2	TGTGCCAGCAGCCAGGGGGCGGGTGGCACTATCTATGGCTACACCTTC	CASSQGAGGTIYGYTF
TRBV30	few	TRBD2	TRBJ2-7	TGTGCCTGGAGCCTTGGGACTAGCGGGAGAATCGGGCAGTACTTC	CAWSLGTSGRIGQYF
TRBV7-9	NA	TRBD1	TRBJ1-4	TGTGCCAGCAGCTCTAAGACAGGGGCCCATAATGAAAAACTGTTTTTT	CASSSKTGAHNEKLFF
TRBV9	NA	NA	TRBJ2-7	TGTGCCAGCAGCGTAGACGACACGTTTTACGAGCAGTACTTC	CASSVDDTFYEQYF
TRBV19	NA	TRBD2	TRBJ2-1	TGTGCCAGTAGTGGACTAGCCTCCACTCGTGAGCAGTTCTTC	CASSGLASTREQFF
TRBV18	NA	NA	TRBJ2-7	TGTGCCAGCTCACCTATGGGCCAGGGTGGAAGCGAGCAGTACTTC	CASSPMGQGGSEQYF
TRBV7-9	NA	NA	TRBJ2-4	TGTGCCAGCAGCCCGAACGCTAGGGCCAAAAACATTCAGTACTTC	CASSPNARAKNIQYF
TRBV21-1	few	NA	TRBJ2-3	TGTGCCAGCAGCAACGGGACTAGCGGGAGGGAAGGAGATACGCAGTATTTT	CASSNGTSGREGDTQYF
TRBV7-9	NA	NA	TRBJ1-1	TGTGCCAGCAGCCGAGAGAATAAAGCTTTCTTT	CASSRENKAFF
TRBV6-2/TRBV6-3	NA	TRBD2	TRBJ2-3	TGTGCCAGCAGTGCCCGGCCGGGACTAGCGGGAGGGCCCACAGATACGCAGTATTTT	CASSARPGLAGGPTDTQYF
TRBV5-1	once	TRBD2	TRBJ2-5	TGCGCCAGCAGCTTGGTCGCGGGGGTAGAGACCCAGTACTTC	CASSLVAGVETQYF
TRBV28	once	NA	TRBJ2-7	TGTGCCAGCACAGTTTTTAGTAGCGGACGCTCCTACGAGCAGTACTTC	CASTVFSSGRSYEQYF
TRBV5-1	NA	TRBD2	TRBJ2-5	TGCGCCAGCAGCTTCCTAGCGGCAAAGGAGACCCAGTACTTC	CASSFLAAKETQYF
TRBV5-4	NA	TRBD1	TRBJ1-1	TGTGCCAGCAGCTTGGGGGACAGACCAAACACTGAAGCTTTCTTT	CASSLGDRPNTEAFF
TRBV10-3	NA	TRBD2	TRBJ2-3	TGTGCCATCAGTGATCCGATGCGGGGGAGCACAGATACGCAGTATTTT	CAISDPMRGSTDTQYF
TRBV7-8	once	NA	TRBJ2-1	TGTGCCAGCAGCTTACTTCCTACTAGCCCTGGGGGCAATGAGCAGTTCTTC	CASSLLPTSPGGNEQFF
TRBV5-4	NA	NA	TRBJ2-7	TGTGCCAGCAGCTTGTGGTCCGGGACAACCAAGGCCTACGAGCAGTACTTC	CASSLWSGTTKAYEQYF
TRBV29-1	once	NA	TRBJ2-3	TGCAGCGTTCTCGGGAAGGGCGGGGTAGATACGCAGTATTTT	CSVLGKGGVDTQYF
TRBV5-1	NA	NA	TRBJ1-5	TGCGCCAGCAGCCCCCTAGGTATCGATCAGCCCCAGCATTTT	CASSPLGIDQPQHF
TRBV28	NA	TRBD1	TRBJ1-1	TGTGCCAGCAAACAGGGGAAATTCACTGAAGCTTTCTTT	CASKQGKFTEAFF
TRBV7-3	NA	TRBD2	TRBJ2-1	TGTGCCAGCAGCTTAAACTCCCCGGGACTAGCCGAGCAGTTCTTC	CASSLNSPGLAEQFF
TRBV2	NA	NA	TRBJ1-2	TGTGCCAGCAGTGAAGCGCTTCTCTCGGAGGGCTATGGCTACACCTTC	CASSEALLSEGYGYTF
TRBV3-1/TRBV3-2	NA	NA	TRBJ2-7	TGTGCCAGCAGCCAAGGTGGCCCCGGGGGCTACGAGCAGTACTTC	CASSQGGPGGYEQYF
TRBV29-1	NA	TRBD1	TRBJ2-3	TGCAGCGTCTCGGACAGGGTACATACCACAGATACGCAGTATTTT	CSVSDRVHTTDTQYF
TRBV28	NA	NA	TRBJ2-5	TGTGCCAGCAAACTGACAGCTCGGCAGGAGACCCAGTACTTC	CASKLTARQETQYF
TRBV5-1	NA	NA	TRBJ1-2	TGCGCCAGCAGCTTGTATCCGGCCCTCGACTCGTATGGCTACACCTTC	CASSLYPALDSYGYTF
TRBV7-2	NA	NA	TRBJ1-2	TGTGCCAGCAGCTTAGAGAGGGGGTCGGGTGGCTACACCTTC	CASSLERGSGGYTF
TRBV7-2	NA	NA	TRBJ2-5	TGTGCCAGCAGCTTAGCGAGAGATACTAACCAAGAGACCCAGTACTTC	CASSLARDTNQETQYF
TRBV2	NA	NA	TRBJ1-5	TGTGCCAGCATACTCGACAGGACCCGTAATCAGCCCCAGCATTTT	CASILDRTRNQPQHF